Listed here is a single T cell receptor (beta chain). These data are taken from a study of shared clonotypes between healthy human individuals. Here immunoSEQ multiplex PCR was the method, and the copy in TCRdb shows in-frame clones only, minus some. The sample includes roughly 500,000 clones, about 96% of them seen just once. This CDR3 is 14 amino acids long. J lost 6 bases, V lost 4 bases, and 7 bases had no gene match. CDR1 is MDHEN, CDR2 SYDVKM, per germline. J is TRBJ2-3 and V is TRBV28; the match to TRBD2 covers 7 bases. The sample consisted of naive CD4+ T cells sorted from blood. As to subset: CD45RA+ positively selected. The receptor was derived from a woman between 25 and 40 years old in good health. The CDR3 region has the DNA TGTGCCAGCAGTTCGGGTGGGGAGGGGGATACGCAGTATTTT. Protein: CASSSGGEGDTQYF.